This T cell receptor beta chain came from a study of OX40 agonist ivuxolimab in advanced cancers. The data were produced by immunoSEQ multiplex PCR, yet TCRdb's version contains in-frame clones alone and is incomplete. The sample yields fewer than 20,000 clones, 80% to 85% seen once. CDR3 size: 16 residues. Germline V gene lookup returns CDR1 PRHDT and CDR2 FYEKMQ (reference sequence). Trimming took off 4 bases at V and 1 base at J, with 15 bases between the two ends. This receptor was taken from an adult with an advanced solid tumor such as melanoma, head and neck, liver or kidney cancer. The chain joins TRBV13 to TRBJ2-3; D is possibly TRBD2 (6 bases). The specimen was CD4+ or CD8+ T cells sorted from blood, collected in a trial of the OX40 agonist ivuxolimab. CDR3 amino acids: CASSSPTTRGTDTQYF. CDR3 nucleotides: TGTGCCAGCAGCTCCCCTACGACTAGGGGCACAGATACGCAGTATTTT.